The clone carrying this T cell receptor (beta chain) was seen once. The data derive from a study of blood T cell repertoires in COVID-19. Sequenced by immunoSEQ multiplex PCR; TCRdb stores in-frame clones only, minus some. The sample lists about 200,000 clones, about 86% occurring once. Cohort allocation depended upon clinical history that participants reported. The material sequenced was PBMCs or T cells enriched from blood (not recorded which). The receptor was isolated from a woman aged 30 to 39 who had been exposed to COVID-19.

The CDR3 nucleotides read TGTGCCAGCAGCTTTAAGCGGGGGGCTTTTAATGAGCAGTTCTTC. This codes for CASSFKRGAFNEQFF. The chain recombines TRBV11-3 with TRBJ2-1, with 9 bases lining up with TRBD2. This CDR3 has 15 amino acids. Germline CDR1 is SGHNT and CDR2 is YENEEA. Unmatched junction bases numbered 7, after V lost 3 bases and J lost 7 bases.